Listed here is a single TCR beta chain. The target antigen is unknown. Use of 60 Vbeta and 13 Jbeta primers characterized the PCR. Repertoires were generated with immunoSEQ multiplex PCR, while TCRdb's copy carries only in-frame clones and drops some. The sample shows approximately 97,000 clones, about 81% of them seen only once. The record originates from a study of cytomegalovirus exposure and HLA in healthy donors. Overall study: Among around 200 million T cells, an earlier analysis found 117 million unique TCR beta sequences. Broader study findings: Information on immune exposure was restricted to one variable (CMV serostatus). Through in vitro validation, a few CMV-associated chains were shown to be specific for CMV antigens.

With 4 bases removed from V and 2 bases from J, the gap between germline ends came to 13 bases. From germline, CDR1 is LNHDA and CDR2 SQIVND (reference sequence). The CDR3 runs 15 residues. V usage is TRBV19 and J usage is TRBJ2-3; D is undetermined. Source material: PBMCs. The TCR originated in a woman aged 40 to 55 in good health and CMV-seropositive. The CDR3 is CASSRSGSFTDTQYF. CDR3 DNA sequence: TGTGCCAGTAGTAGATCAGGCAGCTTCACAGATACGCAGTATTTT.